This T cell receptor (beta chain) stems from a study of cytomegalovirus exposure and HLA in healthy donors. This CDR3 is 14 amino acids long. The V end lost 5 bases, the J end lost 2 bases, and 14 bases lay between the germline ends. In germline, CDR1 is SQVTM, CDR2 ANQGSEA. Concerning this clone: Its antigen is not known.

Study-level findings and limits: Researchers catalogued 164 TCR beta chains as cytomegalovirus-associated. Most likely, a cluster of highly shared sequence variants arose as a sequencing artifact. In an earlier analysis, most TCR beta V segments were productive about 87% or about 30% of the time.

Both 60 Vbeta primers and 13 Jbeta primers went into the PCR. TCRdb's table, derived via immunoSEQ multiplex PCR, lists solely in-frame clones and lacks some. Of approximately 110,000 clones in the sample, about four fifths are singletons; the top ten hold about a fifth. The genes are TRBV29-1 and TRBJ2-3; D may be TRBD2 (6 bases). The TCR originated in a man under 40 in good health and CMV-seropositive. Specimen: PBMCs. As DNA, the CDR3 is TGCAGCGTTCAGGTGGGACTTCACACAGATACGCAGTATTTT. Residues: CSVQVGLHTDTQYF.